This T cell receptor (beta chain) was sequenced in a study of CD8+CD57+ T cells in acquired aplastic anemia. Study-wide context: Across the sorted CD4+ and CD8+ cells, DNA amounts averaged roughly 3 ug. Study conclusions and caveats: Researchers report that fewer than 30 CD8+ CDR3 sequences appeared in both patients and controls.

The germline gives CDR1 DFQATT, CDR2 SNEGSKA (reference sequence). The CDR3 is 13 residues long. V was cut by 0 bases and J by 5 bases, with 10 bases left in between. For CDR3 and TCR beta VDJ profiling, genomic DNA was the template used. TCRdb ran MiXCR on the reads and lists one entry per CDR3 protein. Of roughly 300,000 distinct CDR3 sequences in the sample, 55% to 65% were seen once. As for this clonotype: The antigen is unknown.

The V call is TRBV20-1, the J call TRBJ1-1; TRBD1 is a possible D gene (6 bases). The sequenced sample was sorted CD4+, CD8+, or CD8+CD57+ T cells (not recorded which) from PBMCs. This TCR was sampled from a human donor with severe aplastic anemia or a healthy control (not recorded which). The CDR3 region is CSARDNRETEAFF. CDR3 coding DNA: TGCAGTGCTAGAGATAACAGGGAAACTGAAGCTTTCTTT.